Listed below are T cell receptor beta chains from one sample, sequenced in a study of blood T cell repertoires in COVID-19. Sequencing used immunoSEQ multiplex PCR; TCRdb keeps in-frame clones, though not all of them. The sample has around 170,000 clones, more than 85% seen once. The source material was peripheral blood. All receptors derive from a man in his 60s with COVID-19, enrolled during active disease. CDR3s include the opening cysteine and the closing phenylalanine or tryptophan. The order of the fields is V gene, CDR3 protein.

V: TRBV5-1; CDR3: CASSLARRISTDTQYF
V: TRBV19; CDR3: CASSRPPDRRSTDTQYF
V: TRBV4-1; CDR3: CASSQDVGAYGYTF
V: TRBV7-2; CDR3: CASSQTQVNQPQHF
V: TRBV25-1; CDR3: CASSHGLAPQAEQFF
V: TRBV5-1; CDR3: CASSPDRAYGYTF
V: TRBV6-5; CDR3: CASSRTGALGTEAFF
V: TRBV7-6; CDR3: CASSFWSPGVAGANVLTF
V: TRBV24-1; CDR3: CATSDLAGGGETQYF
V: TRBV7-9; CDR3: CASSSRGDSKTNEKLFF
V: TRBV12-3/TRBV12-4; CDR3: CASSLQRRETQYF
V: TRBV11-2; CDR3: CASSLAGTGTGSYGYTF
V: TRBV6-2/TRBV6-3; CDR3: CASSYGTAASYGYTF
V: TRBV3-1/TRBV3-2; CDR3: CASSSNPGQGTYEQYF
V: TRBV7-9; CDR3: CASSYGLAGSDTQYF
V: TRBV6-5; CDR3: CASTTGQGGQPQHF
V: TRBV19; CDR3: CASSGTGPPGGPEQFF
V: TRBV11-2; CDR3: CASSFGSGGVSTDTQYF
V: TRBV2; CDR3: CASSVDAYNSPLHF
V: TRBV28; CDR3: CASSWLGGSGELFF
V: TRBV24-1; CDR3: CATSDKQTGGRYQETQYF
V: TRBV18; CDR3: CASSRTQNLAGNIQYF
V: TRBV29-1; CDR3: CSVDATGTREKLFF
V: TRBV9; CDR3: CASSRTVNSYEQYF
V: TRBV30; CDR3: CAWSRGQGALQPQHF
V: TRBV9; CDR3: CASSLGGGVAGITDTQYF
V: TRBV19; CDR3: CASSIGTGGVGDGYTF
V: TRBV29-1; CDR3: CSVGQGGHGYTF
V: TRBV9; CDR3: CASSVGRQYNTDTQYF
V: TRBV5-4; CDR3: CASSQQTGLAGDTGELFF
V: TRBV12-3/TRBV12-4; CDR3: CASSPDWNSPLHF
V: TRBV7-7; CDR3: CASSRYQSLTDTQYF
V: TRBV24-1; CDR3: CATSDSRTGRLNYGYTF
V: TRBV10-1; CDR3: CASSEYDSYYPNTEAFF
V: TRBV24-1; CDR3: CATRGQKNTEAFF
V: TRBV5-1; CDR3: CASSLGTGARWETQYF
V: TRBV11-3; CDR3: CASSLGGAPGELFF
V: TRBV7-2; CDR3: CASRLNTGTSGTDTQYF
V: TRBV29-1; CDR3: CSVQQGAHEQYF
V: TRBV7-2; CDR3: CASSPGGLRYEQYF
V: TRBV6-5; CDR3: CASSYSDYAYGYTF
V: TRBV5-6; CDR3: CASSFGTGLIIQYF
V: TRBV7-2; CDR3: CASSLDRGGNTIYF
V: TRBV4-3; CDR3: CASSQVRGFVGGAHYGYTF
V: TRBV15; CDR3: CATSAGRLNQPQHF
V: TRBV7-2; CDR3: CASSLALRGREDTEAFF
V: TRBV7-2; CDR3: CASRPQSTVNEKLFF
V: TRBV7-2; CDR3: CASSVRGKDEQFF
V: TRBV4-3; CDR3: CASSQGQGGEKLFF